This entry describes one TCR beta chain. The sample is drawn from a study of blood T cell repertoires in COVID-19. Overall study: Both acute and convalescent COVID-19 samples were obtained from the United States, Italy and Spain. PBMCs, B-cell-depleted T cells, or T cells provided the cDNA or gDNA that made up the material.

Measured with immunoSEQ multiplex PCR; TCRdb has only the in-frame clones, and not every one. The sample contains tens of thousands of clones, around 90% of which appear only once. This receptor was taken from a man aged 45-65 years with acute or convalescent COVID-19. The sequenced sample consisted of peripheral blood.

The CDR3 protein is CASRPYRVAYNEQFF. CDR3 in DNA: TGTGCCAGCAGACCCTACAGGGTCGCCTACAATGAGCAGTTCTTC. This chain joins TRBV6-5 and TRBJ2-1, with D tentatively TRBD1 (6 bases). Trimming cost V 6 bases and J 2 bases, with 14 bases left between them. This CDR3 is built from 15 residues. Germline loops: CDR1 MNHEY, CDR2 SVGAGI.